The clone carrying this TCR beta chain came up many times. As every portion of the isolated RNA was reverse transcribed, the sequencing read expressed TCRB transcripts. Produced via immunoSEQ multiplex PCR; TCRdb's table is partial and in-frame only. This sample has roughly 140,000 clones, with roughly 8% found just once. The CDR3 spans 15 residues. With V trimmed by 5 bases and J by 4 bases, 7 bases remained unmatched. The germline CDR1 and CDR2 sequences are MNHNY and SVGAGI (reference sequence). A CD45RO/CCR7/CD25/CD127/CD95/CD27 panel sorted naive, central memory, regulatory and stem cell-like memory CD4+ cells. These data originate in a study of beta chain features in type 1 diabetes. Overall study context: The study found patients and healthy donors alike in age, gender and cell yields.

The sequence derives from a man younger than 35 in good health. The source material was central memory CD4+ T cells from blood. The genes are TRBV6-6 and TRBJ2-1, with 8 positions matching TRBD1. This chain's CDR3 is CASSRRTGSYNEQFF. DNA of the CDR3: TGTGCCAGCAGTCGCCGGACAGGGTCGTACAATGAGCAGTTCTTC.